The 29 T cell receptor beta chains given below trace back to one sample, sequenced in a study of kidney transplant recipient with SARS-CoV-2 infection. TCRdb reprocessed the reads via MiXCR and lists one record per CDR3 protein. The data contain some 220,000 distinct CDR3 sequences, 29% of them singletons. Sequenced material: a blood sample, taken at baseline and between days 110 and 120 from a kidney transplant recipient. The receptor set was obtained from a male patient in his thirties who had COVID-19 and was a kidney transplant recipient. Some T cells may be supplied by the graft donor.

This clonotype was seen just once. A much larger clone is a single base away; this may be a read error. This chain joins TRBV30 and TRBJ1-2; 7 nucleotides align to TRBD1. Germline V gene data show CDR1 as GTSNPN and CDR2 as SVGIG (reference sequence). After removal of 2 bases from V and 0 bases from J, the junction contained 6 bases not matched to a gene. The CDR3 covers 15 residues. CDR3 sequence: CAWSPGGGANYGYTF. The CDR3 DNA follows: TGTGCCTGGAGTCCTGGAGGGGGCGCTAACTATGGCTACACCTTC.

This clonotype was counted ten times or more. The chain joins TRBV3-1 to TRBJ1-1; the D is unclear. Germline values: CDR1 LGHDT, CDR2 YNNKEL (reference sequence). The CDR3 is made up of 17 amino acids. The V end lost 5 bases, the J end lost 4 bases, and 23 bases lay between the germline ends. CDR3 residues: CASSSLPPISIRTEAFF. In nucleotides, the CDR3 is TGTGCCAGCAGCTCGTTGCCTCCCATTTCAATTCGCACTGAAGCTTTCTTT. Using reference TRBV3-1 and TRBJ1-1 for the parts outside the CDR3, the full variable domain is DTAVSQTPKYLVTQMGNDKSIKCEQNLGHDTMYWYKQDSKKFLKIMFSYNNKELIINETVPNRFSPKSPDKAHLNLHINSLELGDSAVYFCASSSLPPISIRTEAFFGQGTRLTVV.

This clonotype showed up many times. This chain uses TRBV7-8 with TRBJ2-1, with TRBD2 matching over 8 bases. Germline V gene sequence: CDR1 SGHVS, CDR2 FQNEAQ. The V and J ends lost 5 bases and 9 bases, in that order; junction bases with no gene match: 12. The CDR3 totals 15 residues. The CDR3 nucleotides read TGTGCCAGCAGCCTGACCGGGACTAGAGTCAGTGAGCAGTTCTTC. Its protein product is CASSLTGTRVSEQFF.

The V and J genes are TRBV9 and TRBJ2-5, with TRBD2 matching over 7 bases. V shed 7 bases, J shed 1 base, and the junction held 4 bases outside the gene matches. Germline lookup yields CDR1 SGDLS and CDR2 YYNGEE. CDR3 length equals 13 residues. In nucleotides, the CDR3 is TGTGCCAGCTCACTAGCGACCCAAGAGACCCAGTACTTC. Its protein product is CASSLATQETQYF.

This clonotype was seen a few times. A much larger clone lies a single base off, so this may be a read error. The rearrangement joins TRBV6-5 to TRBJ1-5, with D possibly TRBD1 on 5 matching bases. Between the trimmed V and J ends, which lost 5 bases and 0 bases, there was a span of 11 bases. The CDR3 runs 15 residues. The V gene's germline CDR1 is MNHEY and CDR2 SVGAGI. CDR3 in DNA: TGTGCCAGCAGTGATGGGGGGAGTAGCAATCAGCCCCAGCATTTT. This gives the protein CASSDGGSSNQPQHF.

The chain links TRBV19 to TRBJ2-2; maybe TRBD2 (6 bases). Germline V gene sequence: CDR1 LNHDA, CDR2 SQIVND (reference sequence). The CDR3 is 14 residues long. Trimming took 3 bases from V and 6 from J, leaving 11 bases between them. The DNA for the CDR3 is TGTGCCAGTAGTATCATCGGGGGTGCCGGGGAGCTGTTTTTT. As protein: CASSIIGGAGELFF. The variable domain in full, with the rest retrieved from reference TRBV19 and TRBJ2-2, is DGGITQSPKYLFRKEGQNVTLSCEQNLNHDAMYWYRQDPGQGLRLIYYSQIVNDFQKGDIAEGYSVSREKKESFPLTVTSAQKNPTAFYLCASSIIGGAGELFFGEGSRLTVL.

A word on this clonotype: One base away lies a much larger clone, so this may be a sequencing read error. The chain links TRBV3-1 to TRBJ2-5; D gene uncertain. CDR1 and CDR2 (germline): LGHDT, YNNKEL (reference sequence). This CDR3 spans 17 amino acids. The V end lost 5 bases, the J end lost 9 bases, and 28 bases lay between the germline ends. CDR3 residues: CASSSFDPISFSEAQYF. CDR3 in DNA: TGTGCCAGCAGCTCATTTGATCCCATTTCTTTCTCTGAGGCCCAGTACTTC.

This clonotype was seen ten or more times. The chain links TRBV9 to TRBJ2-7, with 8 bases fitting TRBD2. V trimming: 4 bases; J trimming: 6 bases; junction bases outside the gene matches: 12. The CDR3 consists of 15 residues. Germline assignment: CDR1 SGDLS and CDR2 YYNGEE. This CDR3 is CASSPNEGGRFEQYF. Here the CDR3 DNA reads TGTGCCAGCAGCCCGAATGAGGGCGGGAGGTTCGAGCAGTACTTC.

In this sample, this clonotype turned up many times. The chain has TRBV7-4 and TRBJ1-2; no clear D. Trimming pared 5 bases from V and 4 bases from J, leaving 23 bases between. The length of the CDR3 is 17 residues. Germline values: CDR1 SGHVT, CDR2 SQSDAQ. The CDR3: CASSKSASARKTYGYTF. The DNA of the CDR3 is TGTGCCAGCAGCAAATCGGCTTCAGCTCGAAAGACCTATGGCTACACCTTC.

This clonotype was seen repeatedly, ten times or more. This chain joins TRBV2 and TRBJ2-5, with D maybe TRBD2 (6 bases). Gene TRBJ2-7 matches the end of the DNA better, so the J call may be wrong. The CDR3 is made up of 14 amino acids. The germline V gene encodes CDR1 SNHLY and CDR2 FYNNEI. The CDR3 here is CASRVAEGSYEQYF. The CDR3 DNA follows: TGTGCCAGCCGCGTGGCGGAGGGCTCCTACGAGCAGTACTTC.

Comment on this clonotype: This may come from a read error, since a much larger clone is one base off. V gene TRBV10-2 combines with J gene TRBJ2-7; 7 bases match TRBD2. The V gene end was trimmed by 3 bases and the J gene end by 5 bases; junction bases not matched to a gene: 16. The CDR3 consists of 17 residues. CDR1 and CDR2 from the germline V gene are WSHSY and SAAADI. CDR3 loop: CASSDLGGGSVTHEQYF. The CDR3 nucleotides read TGCGCCAGCAGTGATCTGGGGGGGGGGAGCGTCACCCACGAGCAGTACTTC.

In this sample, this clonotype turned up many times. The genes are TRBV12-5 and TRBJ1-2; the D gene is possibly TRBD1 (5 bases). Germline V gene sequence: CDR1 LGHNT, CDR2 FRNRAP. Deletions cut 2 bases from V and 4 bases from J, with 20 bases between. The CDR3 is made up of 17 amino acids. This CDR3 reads CASGLKYLQGKTYGYTF. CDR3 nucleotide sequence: TGTGCTAGTGGTTTGAAGTATTTGCAGGGAAAGACCTATGGCTACACCTTC.

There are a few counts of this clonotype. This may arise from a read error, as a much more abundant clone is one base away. CDR3 DNA: TGTGCCAGCAGCCAAGAGACCGGTGGAGGGGCTGGAAACACCATATATTTT. It is translated as CASSQETGGGAGNTIYF. The V call is TRBV3-1, the J call TRBJ1-3; tentatively, D is TRBD1 (5 bases). V gave up 0 bases and J gave up 2 bases, with 14 bases separating them. Germline V lookup: CDR1 LGHDT, CDR2 YNNKEL (reference sequence). The CDR3 spans 17 residues.

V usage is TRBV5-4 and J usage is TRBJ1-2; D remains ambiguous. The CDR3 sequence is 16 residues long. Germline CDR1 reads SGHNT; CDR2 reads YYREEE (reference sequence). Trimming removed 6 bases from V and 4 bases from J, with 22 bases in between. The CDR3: CASIPYVPGKTYGYTF. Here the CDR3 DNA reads TGTGCCAGCATCCCGTACGTACCAGGAAAGACCTATGGCTACACCTTC.

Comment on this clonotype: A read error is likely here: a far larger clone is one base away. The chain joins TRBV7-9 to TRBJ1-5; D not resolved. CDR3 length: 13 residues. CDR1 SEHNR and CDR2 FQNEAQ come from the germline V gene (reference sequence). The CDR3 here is CAGSVGGNQPQHF. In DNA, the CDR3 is TGTGCCGGCAGCGTCGGGGGCAATCAGCCCCAGCATTTT.

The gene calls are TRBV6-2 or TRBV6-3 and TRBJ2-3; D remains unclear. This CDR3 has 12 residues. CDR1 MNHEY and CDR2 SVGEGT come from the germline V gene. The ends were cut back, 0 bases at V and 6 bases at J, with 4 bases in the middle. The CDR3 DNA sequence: TGTGCCAGCAGTTACTCGCAGGATACGCAGTATTTT. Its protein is CASSYSQDTQYF.

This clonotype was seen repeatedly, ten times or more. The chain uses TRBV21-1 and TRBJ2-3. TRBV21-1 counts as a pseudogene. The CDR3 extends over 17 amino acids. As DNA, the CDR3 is TGTGCCAGCAGCCCCTATATAGCTACAGTCATGCAAGATACGCAGTATTTT. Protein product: CASSPYIATVMQDTQYF.

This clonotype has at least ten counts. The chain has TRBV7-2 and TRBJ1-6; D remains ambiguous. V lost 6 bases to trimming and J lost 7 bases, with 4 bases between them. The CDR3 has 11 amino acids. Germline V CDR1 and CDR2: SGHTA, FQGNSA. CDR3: CASRGNSPLHF. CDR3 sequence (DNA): TGTGCCAGCAGAGGGAATTCACCCCTCCACTTT.

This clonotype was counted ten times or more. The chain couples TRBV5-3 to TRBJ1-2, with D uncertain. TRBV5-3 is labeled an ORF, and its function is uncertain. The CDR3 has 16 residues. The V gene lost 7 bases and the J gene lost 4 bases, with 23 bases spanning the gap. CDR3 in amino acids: CARGATVVRKTYGYTF. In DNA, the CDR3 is TGTGCCAGAGGAGCAACAGTGGTGAGAAAGACCTATGGCTACACCTTC.

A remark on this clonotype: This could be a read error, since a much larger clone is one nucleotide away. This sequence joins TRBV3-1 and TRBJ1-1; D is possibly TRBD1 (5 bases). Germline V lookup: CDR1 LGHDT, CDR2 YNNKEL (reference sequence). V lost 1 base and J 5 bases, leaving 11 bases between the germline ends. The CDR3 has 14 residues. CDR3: CASSQGGAATEAFF. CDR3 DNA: TGTGCCAGCAGCCAAGGAGGGGCGGCGACTGAAGCTTTCTTT.

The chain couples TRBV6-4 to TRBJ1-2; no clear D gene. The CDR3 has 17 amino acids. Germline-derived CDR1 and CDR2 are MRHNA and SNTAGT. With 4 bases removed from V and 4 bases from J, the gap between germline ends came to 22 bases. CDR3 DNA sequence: TGTGCCAGCAGTGGTGCAGCCTCACACGGAAAGACCTATGGCTACACCTTC. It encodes CASSGAASHGKTYGYTF.

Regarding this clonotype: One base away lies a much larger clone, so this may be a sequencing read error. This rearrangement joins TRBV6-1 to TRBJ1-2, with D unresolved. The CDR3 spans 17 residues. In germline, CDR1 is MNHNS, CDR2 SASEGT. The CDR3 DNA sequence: TGTGCCAGCAGTATTGGACTCTCTATGCGAAAGACCTATGACTACACCTTC. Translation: CASSIGLSMRKTYDYTF.

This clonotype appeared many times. CDR3 sequence reads: CASSRRQGSYEQYF. For the CDR3, the DNA is TGTGCCAGCAGTCGCCGACAGGGATCCTACGAGCAGTACTTC. This chain uses TRBV6-5 with TRBJ2-7; 7 nucleotides match TRBD1. J was trimmed by 1 base and V by 5 bases; bases with no gene match: 5. The CDR3 is made up of 14 amino acids. The germline V gene has CDR1 MNHEY and CDR2 SVGAGI.

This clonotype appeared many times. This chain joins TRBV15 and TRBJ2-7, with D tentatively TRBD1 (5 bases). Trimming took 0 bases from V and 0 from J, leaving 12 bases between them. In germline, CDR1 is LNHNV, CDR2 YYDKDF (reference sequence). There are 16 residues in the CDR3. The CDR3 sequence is CATSRDGAASSYEQYF. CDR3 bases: TGTGCCACCAGCAGAGATGGGGCGGCCAGCTCCTACGAGCAGTACTTC.

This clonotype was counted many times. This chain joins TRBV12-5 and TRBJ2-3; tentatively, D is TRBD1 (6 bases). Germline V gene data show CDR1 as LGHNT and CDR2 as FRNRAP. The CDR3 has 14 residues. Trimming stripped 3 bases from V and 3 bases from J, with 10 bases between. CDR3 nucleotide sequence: TGTGCTAGTGGTTTAGACAGGACTACAGATACGCAGTATTTT. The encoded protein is CASGLDRTTDTQYF.

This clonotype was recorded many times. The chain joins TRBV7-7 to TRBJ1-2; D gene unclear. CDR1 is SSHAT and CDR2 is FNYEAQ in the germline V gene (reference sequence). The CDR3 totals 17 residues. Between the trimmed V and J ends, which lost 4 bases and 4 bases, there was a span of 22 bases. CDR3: CASSSGHKCRKTYGYTF. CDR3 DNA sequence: TGTGCCAGCAGCTCTGGGCATAAGTGCCGAAAGACCTATGGCTACACCTTC.

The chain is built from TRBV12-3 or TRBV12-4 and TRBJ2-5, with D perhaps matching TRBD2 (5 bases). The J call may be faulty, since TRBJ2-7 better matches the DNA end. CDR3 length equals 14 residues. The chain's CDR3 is CASSPEGTSYEQYF. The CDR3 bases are TGTGCCAGCAGCCCCGAGGGCACCTCCTACGAGCAGTACTTC.

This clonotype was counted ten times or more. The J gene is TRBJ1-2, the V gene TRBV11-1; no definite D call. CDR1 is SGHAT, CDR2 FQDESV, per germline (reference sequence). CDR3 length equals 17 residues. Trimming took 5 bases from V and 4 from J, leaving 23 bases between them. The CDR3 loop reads CASSVEYKAGKTYGYTF. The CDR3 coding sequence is TGTGCCAGCAGCGTTGAATATAAGGCTGGAAAGACCTATGGCTACACCTTC.

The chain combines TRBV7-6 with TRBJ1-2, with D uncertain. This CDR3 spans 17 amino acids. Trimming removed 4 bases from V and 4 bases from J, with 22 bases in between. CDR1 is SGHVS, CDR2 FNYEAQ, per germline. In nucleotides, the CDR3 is TGTGCCAGCAGCTCTCTCCTTGAATCTCGAAAGACCTATGGCTACACCTTC. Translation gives CASSSLLESRKTYGYTF.